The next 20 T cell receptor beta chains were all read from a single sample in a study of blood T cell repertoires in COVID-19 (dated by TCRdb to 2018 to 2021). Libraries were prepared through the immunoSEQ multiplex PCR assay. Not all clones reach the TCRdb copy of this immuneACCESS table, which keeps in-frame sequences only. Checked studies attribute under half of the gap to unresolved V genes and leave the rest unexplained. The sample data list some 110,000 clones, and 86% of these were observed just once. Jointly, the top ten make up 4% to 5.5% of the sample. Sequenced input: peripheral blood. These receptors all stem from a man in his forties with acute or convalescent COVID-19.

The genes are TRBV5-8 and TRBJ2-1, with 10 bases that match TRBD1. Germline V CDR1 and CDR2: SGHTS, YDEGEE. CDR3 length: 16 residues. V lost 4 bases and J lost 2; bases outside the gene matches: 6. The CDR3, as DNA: TGTGCCAGCAGCCGAACGGGACAGGGGACCTACAATGAGCAGTTCTTC. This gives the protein CASSRTGQGTYNEQFF.

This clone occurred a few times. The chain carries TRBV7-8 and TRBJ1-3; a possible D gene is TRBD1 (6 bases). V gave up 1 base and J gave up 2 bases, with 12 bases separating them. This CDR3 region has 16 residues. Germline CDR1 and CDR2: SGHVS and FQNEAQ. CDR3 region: CASSLEDSFPGNTIYF. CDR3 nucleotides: TGTGCCAGCAGCTTAGAGGACAGCTTTCCTGGAAACACCATATATTTT.

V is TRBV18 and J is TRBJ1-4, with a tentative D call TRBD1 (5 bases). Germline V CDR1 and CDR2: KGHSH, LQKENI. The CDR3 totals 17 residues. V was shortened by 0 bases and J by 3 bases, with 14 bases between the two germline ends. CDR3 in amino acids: CASSPPTAGVANEKLFF. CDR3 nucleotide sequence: TGTGCCAGCTCACCACCGACCGCGGGGGTGGCTAATGAAAAACTGTTTTTT.

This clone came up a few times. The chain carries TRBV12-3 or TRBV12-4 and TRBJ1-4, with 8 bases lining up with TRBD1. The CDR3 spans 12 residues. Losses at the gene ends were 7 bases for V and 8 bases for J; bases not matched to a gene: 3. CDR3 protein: CASMGQDEKLFF. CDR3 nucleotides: TGTGCCAGCATGGGACAGGACGAAAAACTGTTTTTT.

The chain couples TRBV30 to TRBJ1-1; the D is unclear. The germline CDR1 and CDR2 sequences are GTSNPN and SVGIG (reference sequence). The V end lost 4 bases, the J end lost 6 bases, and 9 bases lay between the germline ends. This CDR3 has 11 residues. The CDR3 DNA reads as TGTGCCTGGACATTTGGCCCTGAAGCTTTCTTT. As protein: CAWTFGPEAFF.

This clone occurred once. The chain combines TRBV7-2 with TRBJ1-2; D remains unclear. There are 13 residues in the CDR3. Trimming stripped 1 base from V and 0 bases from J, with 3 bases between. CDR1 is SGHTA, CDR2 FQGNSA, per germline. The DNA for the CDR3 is TGTGCCAGCAGCTTAGACACTAACTATGGCTACACCTTC. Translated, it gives CASSLDTNYGYTF.

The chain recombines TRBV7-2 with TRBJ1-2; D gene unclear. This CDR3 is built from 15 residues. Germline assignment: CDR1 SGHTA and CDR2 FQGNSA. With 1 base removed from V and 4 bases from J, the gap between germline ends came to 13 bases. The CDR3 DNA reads TGTGCCAGCAGCTTAGAGAGGGAACCTTTCTATGGCTACACCTTC. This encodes CASSLEREPFYGYTF.

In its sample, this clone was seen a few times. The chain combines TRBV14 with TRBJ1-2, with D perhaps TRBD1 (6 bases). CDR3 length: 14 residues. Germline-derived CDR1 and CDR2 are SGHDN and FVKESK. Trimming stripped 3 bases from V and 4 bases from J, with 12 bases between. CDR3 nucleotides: TGTGCCAGCAGCCATCAGGGGACCCTCTATGGCTACACCTTC. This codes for CASSHQGTLYGYTF. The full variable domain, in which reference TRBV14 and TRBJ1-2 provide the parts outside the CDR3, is EAGVTQFPSHSVIEKGQTVTLRCDPISGHDNLYWYRRVMGKEIKFLLHFVKESKQDESGMPNNRFLAERTGGTYSTLKVQPAELEDSGVYFCASSHQGTLYGYTFGSGTRLTVV.

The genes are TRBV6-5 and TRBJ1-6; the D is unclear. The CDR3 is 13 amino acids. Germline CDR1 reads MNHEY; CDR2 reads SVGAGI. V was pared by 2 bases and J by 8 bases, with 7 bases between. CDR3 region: CASSYDGDSPLHF. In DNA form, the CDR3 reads TGTGCCAGCAGTTACGACGGGGATTCACCCCTCCACTTT.

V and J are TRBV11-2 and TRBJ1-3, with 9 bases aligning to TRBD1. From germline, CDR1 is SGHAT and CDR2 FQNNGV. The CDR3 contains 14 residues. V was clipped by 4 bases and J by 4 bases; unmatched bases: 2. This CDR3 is CASSSGTGGNTIYF. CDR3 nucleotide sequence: TGTGCCAGCAGCTCGGGGACAGGGGGAAACACCATATATTTT.

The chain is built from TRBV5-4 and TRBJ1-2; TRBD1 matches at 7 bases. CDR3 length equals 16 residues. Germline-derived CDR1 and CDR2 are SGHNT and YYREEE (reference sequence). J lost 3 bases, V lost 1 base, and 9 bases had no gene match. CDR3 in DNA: TGTGCCAGCAGCTTGATAGGACAGGATAGTTACTATGGCTACACCTTC. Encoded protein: CASSLIGQDSYYGYTF. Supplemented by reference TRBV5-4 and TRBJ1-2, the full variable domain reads ETGVTQSPTHLIKTRGQQVTLRCSSQSGHNTVSWYQQALGQGPQFIFQYYREEENGRGNFPPRFSGLQFPNYSSELNVNALELDDSALYLCASSLIGQDSYYGYTFGSGTRLTVV.

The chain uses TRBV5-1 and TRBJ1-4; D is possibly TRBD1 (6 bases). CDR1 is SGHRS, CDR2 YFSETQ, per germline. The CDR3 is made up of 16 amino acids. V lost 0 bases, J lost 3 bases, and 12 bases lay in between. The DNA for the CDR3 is TGCGCCAGCAGCTTGGATCTGGGGGCGGCTAATGAAAAACTGTTTTTT. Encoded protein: CASSLDLGAANEKLFF.

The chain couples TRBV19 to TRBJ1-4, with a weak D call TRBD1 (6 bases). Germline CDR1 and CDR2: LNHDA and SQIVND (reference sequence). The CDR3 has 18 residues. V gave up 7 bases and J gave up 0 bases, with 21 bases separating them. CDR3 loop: CASNPGGLGAATNEKLFF. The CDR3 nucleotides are TGTGCCAGTAACCCTGGAGGTCTGGGGGCGGCAACTAATGAAAAACTGTTTTTT.

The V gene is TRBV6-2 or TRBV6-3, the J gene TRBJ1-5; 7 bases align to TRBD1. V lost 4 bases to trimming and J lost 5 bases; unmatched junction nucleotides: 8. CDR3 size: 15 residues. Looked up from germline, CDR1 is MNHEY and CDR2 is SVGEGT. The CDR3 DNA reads TGTGCCAGCAGTTCTCGGGACAGAGGTCATCAGCCCCAGCATTTT. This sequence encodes CASSSRDRGHQPQHF.

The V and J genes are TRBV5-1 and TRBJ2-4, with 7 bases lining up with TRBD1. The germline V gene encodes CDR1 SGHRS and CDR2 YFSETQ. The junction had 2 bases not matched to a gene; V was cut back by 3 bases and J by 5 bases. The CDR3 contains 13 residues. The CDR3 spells CASSWDRENIQYF. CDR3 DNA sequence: TGCGCCAGCAGCTGGGACAGAGAAAACATTCAGTACTTC.

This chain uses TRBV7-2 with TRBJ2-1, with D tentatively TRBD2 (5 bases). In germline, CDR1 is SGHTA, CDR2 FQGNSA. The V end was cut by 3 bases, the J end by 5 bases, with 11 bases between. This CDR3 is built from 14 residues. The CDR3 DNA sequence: TGTGCCAGCAGCTTTTTTGGGCGGGACAATGAGCAGTTCTTC. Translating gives CASSFFGRDNEQFF.

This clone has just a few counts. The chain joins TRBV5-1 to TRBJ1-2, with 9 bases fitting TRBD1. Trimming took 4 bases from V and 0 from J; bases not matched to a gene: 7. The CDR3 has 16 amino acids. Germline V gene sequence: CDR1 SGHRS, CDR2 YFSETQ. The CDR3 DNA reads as TGCGCCAGCAGCCTCGGACGGGACAGGGCTAACTATGGCTACACCTTC. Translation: CASSLGRDRANYGYTF.

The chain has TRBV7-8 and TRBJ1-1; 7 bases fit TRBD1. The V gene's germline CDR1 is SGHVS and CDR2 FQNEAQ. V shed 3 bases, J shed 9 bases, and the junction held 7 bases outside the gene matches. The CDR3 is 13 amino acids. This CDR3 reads CASSFGDSGKAFF. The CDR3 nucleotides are TGTGCCAGCAGCTTTGGGGACAGTGGGAAAGCTTTCTTT.

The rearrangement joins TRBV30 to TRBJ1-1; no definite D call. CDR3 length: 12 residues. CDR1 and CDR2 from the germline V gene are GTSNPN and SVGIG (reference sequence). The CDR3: CAQERMNTEAFF. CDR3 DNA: TGTGCTCAAGAGCGGATGAACACTGAAGCTTTCTTT.

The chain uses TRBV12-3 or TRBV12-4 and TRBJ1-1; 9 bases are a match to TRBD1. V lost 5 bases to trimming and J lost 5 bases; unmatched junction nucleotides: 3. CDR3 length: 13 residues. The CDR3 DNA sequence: TGTGCCAGCAGTATAGGGACAGGGACTGAAGCTTTCTTT. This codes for CASSIGTGTEAFF.